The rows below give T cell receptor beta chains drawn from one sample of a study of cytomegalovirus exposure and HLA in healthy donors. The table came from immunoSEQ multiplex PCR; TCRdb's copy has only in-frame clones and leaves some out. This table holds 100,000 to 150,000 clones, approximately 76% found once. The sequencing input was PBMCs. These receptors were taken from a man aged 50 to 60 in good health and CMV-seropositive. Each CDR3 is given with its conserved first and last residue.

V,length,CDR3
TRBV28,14,CASSFQGETGELFF
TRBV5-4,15,CASTLGGRPTGELFF
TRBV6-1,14,CATRVGTGSYEQYF
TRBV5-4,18,CASSGGTGDPLGGNTIYF
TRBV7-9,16,CASFWGDGDSGNTIYF
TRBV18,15,CASSPGATGNYGYTF
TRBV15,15,CATSRGDRGIQPQHF
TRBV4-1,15,CASSSRDFLPGELFF
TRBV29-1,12,CSVYRDSNEQFF
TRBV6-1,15,CASSAGQGESEKLFF
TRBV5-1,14,CASSVGGGRYGYTF
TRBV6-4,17,CASSDSGSGGVTGELFF
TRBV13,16,CASSLGTTPGYSPLHF
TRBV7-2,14,CASKEPGGPQTQYF
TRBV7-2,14,CARSFGTGSYEQYF
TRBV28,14,CASSLIRVGTEAFF
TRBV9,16,CASSVGGAAGGVEQYF
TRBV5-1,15,CASSLGQSSGNTIYF
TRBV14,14,CASSPDSGRITQYF
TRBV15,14,CATSREDRIYGYTF
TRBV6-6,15,CASSYSNPGAYEQYF
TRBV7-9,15,CASEPPRFGADTQYF
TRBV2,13,CASRGTGDPPLHF
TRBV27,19,CASSLSGHGGNRASYEQYF
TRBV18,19,CASSPPRTSGYLSYNEQFF
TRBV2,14,CASSDSPGSDTQYF
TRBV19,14,CASIGGVGTGELFF
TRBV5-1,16,CASSPRDSSLNYGYTF
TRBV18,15,CASSPNRGDNSPLHF
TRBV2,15,CASSVSGWGGHTQYF
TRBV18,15,CASSLNKGTAVSLHF
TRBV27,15,CASSLGTGVVGELFF
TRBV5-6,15,CATSNPGTSGSEQYF
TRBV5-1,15,CASSLGESSYNEQFF
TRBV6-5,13,CASSPSGGSRQYF
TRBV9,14,CASSFNRQALGYTF
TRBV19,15,CASSKGPQGPREQYF
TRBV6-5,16,CASSYRGLDGNQPQHF